A few counts support the clone carrying this TCR beta chain. Its target is not known. The TCR library protocol was used to attach unique molecular identifiers. These identifiers were attached to individual cDNA molecules. MiXCR was run by TCRdb on the 5' RACE reads, yielding one entry per CDR3 protein. The sample lists some 64,000 distinct CDR3 sequences, less than 15% occurring once. This specimen belongs to a study of early T cells in non-severe SARS-CoV-2 infection. Study background: From unsorted whole blood, bulk RNA was sequenced, and the chains remained unpaired. Whole-study results and caveats: Private and CD4 specificities were missed by VDJdb matching, which favored anti-spike CD8 responses.

With V trimmed by 4 bases and J by 3 bases, 5 bases remained unmatched. The length of the CDR3 is 15 residues. The germline V gene has CDR1 SGDLS and CDR2 YYNGEE. The receptor was isolated from an adult who was a healthcare worker with PCR-confirmed SARS-CoV-2 infection or an uninfected control (not recorded which). Sequencing used whole blood. The chain combines TRBV9 with TRBJ2-3, with TRBD2 matching over 10 bases. The CDR3, as DNA: TGTGCCAGCAGCCTAGATAGCGGGAGGACAGATACGCAGTATTTT. This gives the protein CASSLDSGRTDTQYF. Together with reference TRBV9 and TRBJ2-3, the CDR3 gives the full variable domain: DSGVTQTPKHLITATGQRVTLRCSPRSGDLSVYWYQQSLDQGLQFLIQYYNGEERAKGNILERFSAQQFPDLHSELNLSSLELGDSALYFCASSLDSGRTDTQYFGPGTRLTVL.